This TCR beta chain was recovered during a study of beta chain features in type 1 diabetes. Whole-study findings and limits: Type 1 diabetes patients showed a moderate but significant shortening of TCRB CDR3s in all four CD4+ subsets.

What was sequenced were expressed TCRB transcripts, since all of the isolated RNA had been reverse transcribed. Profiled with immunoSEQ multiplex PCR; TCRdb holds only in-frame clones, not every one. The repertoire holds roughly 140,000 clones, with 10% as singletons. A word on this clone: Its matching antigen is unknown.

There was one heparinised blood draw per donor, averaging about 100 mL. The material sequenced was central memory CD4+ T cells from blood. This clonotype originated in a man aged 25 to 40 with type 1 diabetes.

The CDR3 loop is CASDPGLAVETQYF. As DNA, the CDR3 is TGTGCCAGTGATCCCGGACTAGCGGTTGAGACCCAGTACTTC. The chain couples TRBV28 to TRBJ2-5; 10 nucleotides line up with TRBD2. The CDR3 is 14 amino acids. Germline V lookup: CDR1 MDHEN, CDR2 SYDVKM. Losses at the gene ends were 9 bases for V and 5 bases for J; bases not matched to a gene: 9.